This T cell receptor (beta chain) was profiled in a study of control samples from healthy donors and cancer patients. Profiling relied on immunoSEQ multiplex PCR, and the TCRdb table lists in-frame clones only, not all of them. The sample includes 150,000 or so clones, around 88% of them seen just once. The V and J ends lost 0 bases and 0 bases, in that order; junction bases with no gene match: 6. This CDR3 has 20 amino acids. Germline CDR1 LGHDT, CDR2 YNNKEL (reference sequence). The sequence was collected from a man aged 18 to 29 in good health. The sequenced material came from blood. The chain uses TRBV3-1 (or the pseudogene TRBV3-2) and TRBJ2-2; 14 positions match TRBD2. CDR3 residues: CASSQDGGTSGGSNTGELFF. The CDR3 DNA sequence: TGTGCCAGCAGCCAAGATGGCGGGACTAGCGGGGGTTCGAACACCGGGGAGCTGTTTTTT.